This T cell receptor (beta chain) emerged from a study of blood T cell repertoires in COVID-19. Study as a whole: COVID-19 samples collected from the United States, Italy and Spain covered acute and convalescent phases. PBMCs, B-cell-depleted T cells, or T cells were the source of the cDNA or gDNA that made up the material.

The V gene end was trimmed by 2 bases and the J gene end by 0 bases; junction bases not matched to a gene: 2. This CDR3 contains 15 residues. Germline V CDR1 and CDR2: SGHAT, FQNNGV. About this clone itself: This specimen includes other DNA sequences encoding the same CDR3.

As processed by the authors: Amplifying reference gene primers gave estimates of nucleated cell counts. Using immunoSEQ multiplex PCR, the repertoire was profiled, and TCRdb retains in-frame clones only, with some absent. D and trimming were read from the DNA, whereas the V and J calls and clone size are those reported in that table. The data show 90,000 to 150,000 clones, less than 85% seen once. The sequence derives from a man aged 45-60 years with acute or convalescent COVID-19. The chain couples TRBV11-2 to TRBJ2-7; 9 bases are a match to TRBD2. Sequenced input: peripheral blood. The CDR3 is CASSLFSGSSYEQYF. CDR3 coding DNA: TGTGCCAGCAGCTTATTTAGCGGGAGCTCCTACGAGCAGTACTTC.